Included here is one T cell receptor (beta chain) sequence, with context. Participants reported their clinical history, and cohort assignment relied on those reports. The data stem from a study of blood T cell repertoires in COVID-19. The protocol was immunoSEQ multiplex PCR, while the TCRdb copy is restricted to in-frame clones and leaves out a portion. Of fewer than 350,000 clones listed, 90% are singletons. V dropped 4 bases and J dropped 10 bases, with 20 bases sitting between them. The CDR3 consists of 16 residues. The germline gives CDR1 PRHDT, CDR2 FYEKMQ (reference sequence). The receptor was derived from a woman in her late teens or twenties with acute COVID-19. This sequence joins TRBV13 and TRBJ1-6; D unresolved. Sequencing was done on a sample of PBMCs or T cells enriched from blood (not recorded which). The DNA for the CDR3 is TGTGCCAGCAGCTCAAAGCCTCCAGGCCTTGGATCACCCCTCCACTTT. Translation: CASSSKPPGLGSPLHF.